Shown below are 16 T cell receptor beta chains from a single sample sequenced in a study of Graves' ophthalmopathy and Graves' hyperthyroidism (dated by TCRdb to 2016 to 2019). The sequencing machine was an Illumina HiSeq 2000. For repertoire sequencing, TCR beta CDR3 regions were amplified from RNA transcripts. The first round was an RT-PCR using HTBI primers with the Qiagen OneStep RT-PCR kit, and this first round was followed by a second-round multiplex PCR, then size selection and purification. The public reads were reanalyzed by TCRdb: fastp trimming at Q25, MiXCR alignment, in-frame beta chains only. Each record represents a unique CDR3 protein, reported with the most common genes and DNA among its rows. The sample table shows 350,000 to 400,000 distinct CDR3 sequences, and approximately 15% are seen once. In total, the top ten clones hold roughly 7% of the sample. The specimen sequenced was peripheral blood. The receptors here all came from a woman younger than 35 with stable Graves' hyperthyroidism. Donor details come from another sample of the same person, matched by shared clones.

Ten or more counts support this clonotype. The CDR3 DNA reads TGTGCCAGTAGCCCCCACCCCCCAGGCAGGGCTGGCTCACCCCTCCACTTT. Protein product: CASSPHPPGRAGSPLHF. The gene calls are TRBV19 and TRBJ1-6; TRBD1 is a possible D gene (5 bases). The CDR3 is made up of 17 amino acids. The germline V and J ends were trimmed by 6 bases and 10 bases, with 25 bases remaining between them. Germline loops: CDR1 LNHDA, CDR2 SQIVND (reference sequence).

In its sample, this clonotype was seen many times. The gene calls are TRBV6-2 or TRBV6-3 and TRBJ2-4; tentative D call: TRBD1 (5 bases). With 4 bases removed from V and 11 bases from J, the gap between germline ends came to 12 bases. The CDR3 sequence is 12 residues long. Germline V lookup: CDR1 MNHEY, CDR2 SVGEGT. CDR3 nucleotide sequence: TGTGCCAGCAGTTCGACAGTTCGGGTTCAGTACTTC. This translates into CASSSTVRVQYF.

With regard to this clonotype: One end of the junction varies from germline; a read error may be responsible. The chain is built from TRBV2 and TRBJ2-7; maybe TRBD2 (6 bases). Germline CDR1 reads SNHLY; CDR2 reads FYNNEI. There are 13 residues in the CDR3. The CDR3: CASSVEGSYEQHF. As DNA, the CDR3 is TGTGCCAGCAGTGTGGAGGGCTCCTACGAGCAGCACTTC. Full variable domain (outside the CDR3, taken from reference TRBV2 and TRBJ2-7): EPEVTQTPSHQVTQMGQEVILRCVPISNHLYFYWYRQILGQKVEFLVSFYNNEISEKSEIFDDQFSVERPDGSNFTLKIRSTKLEDSAMYFCASSVEGSYEQHFGPGTRLTVT.

The sample holds many counts of this clonotype. V usage is TRBV2 and J usage is TRBJ2-7; either TRBD1 or TRBD2 may supply D (5 bases each). Trimming shortened V by 6 bases and J by 3 bases, and 15 bases separated the two germline ends. CDR3 length: 14 residues. Germline loops: CDR1 SNHLY, CDR2 FYNNEI. The CDR3 DNA reads as TGTGCCAGCAGCGAGAGGGGCTCCAACTACGAGCAGTACTTC. Residues: CASSERGSNYEQYF.

Worth noting for this clonotype: Sequence at one end of the junction differs from germline and may be a read error. The J gene is TRBJ2-5, the V gene TRBV20-1, with 9 positions matching TRBD1. The germline V gene has CDR1 DFQATT and CDR2 SNEGSKA (reference sequence). CDR3 size: 15 residues. The CDR3 nucleotides are TGCAGTGCTGCAAGACCACAGGGGGCTTTAAAGACCAAGTACTTC. It specifies CSAARPQGALKTKYF.

This clonotype was detected ten times or more. This chain joins TRBV19 and TRBJ1-2, with D possibly matching TRBD1 (5 bases). Germline V gene lookup returns CDR1 LNHDA and CDR2 SQIVND (reference sequence). The CDR3 loop spans 15 amino acids. Trimming removed 1 base from V and 0 bases from J, with 9 bases in between. The CDR3 sequence is CASSIGRESNYGYTF. In DNA form, the CDR3 reads TGTGCCAGTAGTATAGGCAGGGAGTCTAACTATGGCTACACCTTC.

At least ten counts were recorded for this clonotype. The rearrangement joins TRBV12-3 or TRBV12-4 to TRBJ1-1; the D is unclear. Trimming left V 3 bases short and J 5 bases short, with 13 bases between. CDR3 size: 14 residues. The CDR3 DNA reads TGTGCCAGCAGTTTCTCAGGTGGGAGGACTGAAGCTTTCTTT. The encoded protein is CASSFSGGRTEAFF.

This clonotype was seen ten or more times. The V call is TRBV24-1, the J call TRBJ2-2; TRBD2 might be the D (7 bases). V was cut by 4 bases and J by 0 bases, with 17 bases left in between. This CDR3 is 18 amino acids long. CDR1 is KGHDR and CDR2 is SFDVKD in the germline V gene. The CDR3 loop is CATSELGGGSPNTGELFF. The CDR3 DNA sequence: TGTGCCACCAGTGAGCTGGGCGGGGGCTCCCCGAACACCGGGGAGCTGTTTTTT.

Many counts were recorded for this clonotype. The rearrangement uses TRBV7-2 and TRBJ2-7; unclear D gene. The germline V gene has CDR1 SGHTA and CDR2 FQGNSA. V dropped 5 bases and J dropped 7 bases, with 12 bases sitting between them. CDR3 size: 12 residues. CDR3: CASSNERREQYF. In nucleotides, the CDR3 is TGTGCCAGCAGCAACGAACGAAGGGAGCAGTACTTC.

In this sample, this clonotype turned up many times. The CDR3: CASGLSSVQETQYF. The CDR3 DNA follows: TGTGCTAGTGGTTTGTCTAGCGTTCAAGAGACCCAGTACTTC. The rearrangement links TRBV12-5 to TRBJ2-5; possible D gene TRBD2, 6 bases. This CDR3 contains 14 residues. CDR1 is LGHNT and CDR2 is FRNRAP in the germline V gene. V was cut by 2 bases and J by 2 bases, with 9 bases left in between.

This clonotype was seen many times. The chain links TRBV29-1 to TRBJ1-4; possibly TRBD1 for D (6 bases). Trimming removed 8 bases from V and 5 bases from J, with 24 bases in between. Per germline, CDR1 SQVTM and CDR2 ANQGSEA. CDR3 length: 16 amino acids. The DNA of the CDR3 is TGCAGCCAAAGATTACAGGGAGTCCGATGGAATGAAAAACTGTTTTTT. Protein sequence: CSQRLQGVRWNEKLFF.

This clonotype appeared many times. V and J are TRBV20-1 and TRBJ1-1; D is unresolved. The CDR3 is 11 residues long. Deletions cut 6 bases from V and 8 bases from J, with 13 bases between. In germline, CDR1 is DFQATT, CDR2 SNEGSKA (reference sequence). CDR3 in DNA: TGCAGTGCCGATTGGACGGTGGAAGCTTTCTTT. Residues: CSADWTVEAFF.

This clonotype was seen many times. This may stem from a read error, because a much larger clone lies one nucleotide away. The rearrangement links TRBV12-3 or TRBV12-4 to TRBJ2-7; TRBD1 agrees at 8 bases. With 8 bases clipped from V and 7 bases from J, the junction kept 13 bases outside the gene matches. This CDR3 comprises 14 residues. The chain's CDR3 is CASGLTGAAGEQYF. The CDR3 DNA reads as TGTGCCAGCGGTCTGACAGGGGCCGCGGGGGAGCAGTACTTC.

This clonotype showed up many times. V gene TRBV7-8 combines with J gene TRBJ2-2; TRBD1 matches at 8 bases. The CDR3 runs to 15 residues. Germline loops: CDR1 SGHVS, CDR2 FQNEAQ. V dropped 1 base and J dropped 5; count of bases not matched to a gene: 3. The CDR3 protein is CASSLVQGGTGELFF. The CDR3 DNA reads as TGTGCCAGCAGCTTAGTACAGGGGGGTACCGGGGAGCTGTTTTTT. Full variable domain (missing parts from reference TRBV7-8 and TRBJ2-2): GAGVSQSPRYKVAKRGQDVALRCDPISGHVSLFWYQQALGQGPEFLTYFQNEAQLDKSGLPSDRFFAERPEGSVSTLKIQRTQQEDSAVYLCASSLVQGGTGELFFGEGSRLTVL.

This clonotype was seen at least ten times. The chain joins TRBV11-2 to TRBJ1-1; 8 bases fit TRBD1. Germline V gene lookup returns CDR1 SGHAT and CDR2 FQNNGV. Losses at the gene ends were 1 base for V and 6 bases for J; bases not matched to a gene: 4. CDR3 length: 14 amino acids. The CDR3 DNA sequence: TGTGCCAGCAGCTTAGGACAGGGGACGTCTGAAGCTTTCTTT. This encodes CASSLGQGTSEAFF.

The table lists this clonotype with many counts. The chain joins TRBV7-3 to TRBJ1-5; no clear D. This CDR3 region has 13 residues. The germline V gene has CDR1 SGHTA and CDR2 FQGTGA. Trimming took 5 bases from V and 4 from J, leaving 9 bases between them. The CDR3 DNA reads as TGTGCCAGCAGCCTGGCACAAAATCAGCCCCAGCATTTT. Its translation is CASSLAQNQPQHF.